Shown below are 5 T cell receptor beta chains from a single sample sequenced in a study of cytomegalovirus exposure and HLA in healthy donors. In the PCR, 60 Vbeta and 13 Jbeta primers were used. The assay was immunoSEQ multiplex PCR, and TCRdb's table has in-frame clones only and misses some. Among about 190,000 clones, 70% to 75% were seen once, and the ten largest hold approximately 4.8%. Sequencing was done on a sample of PBMCs. The receptor source for this set is a man aged 25 to 40 in good health and CMV-seropositive.

The V and J genes are TRBV7-6 and TRBJ2-1, with D possibly being TRBD2 (5 bases). The CDR3 contains 14 residues. CDR1 and CDR2 (germline): SGHVS, FNYEAQ. V was shortened by 0 bases and J by 3 bases, with 6 bases between the two germline ends. CDR3 DNA sequence: TGTGCCAGCAGCTTAGCGGGGAGCTACAATGAGCAGTTCTTC. This sequence encodes CASSLAGSYNEQFF.

The gene calls are TRBV15 and TRBJ1-2, with TRBD1 matching 9 bases. V lost 1 base and J lost 0; bases outside the gene matches: 9. CDR1 is LNHNV and CDR2 is YYDKDF in the germline V gene (reference sequence). The CDR3 spans 18 residues. The DNA for the CDR3 is TGTGCCACCAGCAGAGGCGGTACAGGGGGCGCAACTAACTATGGCTACACCTTC. It encodes CATSRGGTGGATNYGYTF.

A single count supports this clone. The V gene is TRBV10-3, the J gene TRBJ2-7; tentative D call: TRBD1 (6 bases). Per the germline V gene, CDR1 is ENHRY and CDR2 is SYGVKD. V was pared by 3 bases and J by 5 bases, with 20 bases between. This CDR3 is built from 16 residues. This CDR3 is CAISERAGARWNEQYF. CDR3 coding DNA: TGTGCCATCAGTGAACGGGCAGGGGCTCGGTGGAACGAGCAGTACTTC.

This chain connects TRBV5-1 to TRBJ2-5; 9 bases are a match to TRBD2. The length of the CDR3 is 14 residues. CDR1 is SGHRS, CDR2 YFSETQ, per germline. V was clipped by 3 bases and J by 5 bases; unmatched bases: 5. This CDR3 reads CASSSNAGGETQYF. In DNA, the CDR3 is TGCGCCAGCAGCTCTAACGCGGGGGGGGAGACCCAGTACTTC.

This clone was seen more than once but under ten times. The CDR3 sequence: CASSWDLRGDQETQYF. The CDR3 region has the DNA TGTGCCAGCAGCTGGGACCTGCGGGGGGATCAAGAGACCCAGTACTTC. The V call is TRBV7-8, the J call TRBJ2-5; 8 bases map to TRBD2. Per the germline V gene, CDR1 is SGHVS and CDR2 is FQNEAQ. V shed 4 bases, J shed 2 bases, and the junction held 9 bases outside the gene matches. There are 16 residues in the CDR3.